The clone carrying this TCR beta chain has a count of ten or more. Its antigen is currently unknown. The V gene end was trimmed by 4 bases and the J gene end by 3 bases; junction bases not matched to a gene: 13. The CDR3 spans 17 residues. Germline lookup yields CDR1 SGHRS and CDR2 YFSETQ. A universal primer site was incorporated via template switching, and the cDNA contained unique molecular identifiers. In TCRdb, the 5' RACE reads were re-called with MiXCR into one record per CDR3 protein. This table has about 530,000 distinct CDR3 sequences, 20% to 25% appearing once. This record belongs to a study of identical twins. Findings and limits, study-wide: Beta out-of-frame sequences showed weaker excess sharing between twins.

Another study also made use of these data, one on yellow fever vaccine responses in identical twins.

The clonotype was recovered from a woman aged 18-29 years in good health. The chain joins TRBV5-1 to TRBJ2-3, with 8 bases fitting TRBD2. Sequencing used CD4+ T cells sorted from blood. CDR3 sequence reads: CASSPDSGSPRTDTQYF. For the CDR3, the DNA is TGCGCCAGCAGCCCTGACAGCGGGAGCCCCCGGACAGATACGCAGTATTTT.